Shown below are 19 T cell receptor beta chains from a single sample sequenced in a study of OX40 agonist ivuxolimab in advanced cancers. Clones were sequenced by immunoSEQ multiplex PCR, and TCRdb holds only the in-frame ones, with some missing. The sample includes approximately 100,000 clones, roughly 88% of them seen just once. The sequencing here drew on CD4+ or CD8+ T cells sorted from blood, taken in a trial of the OX40 agonist ivuxolimab. These receptors all come from an adult with an advanced solid tumor such as melanoma, head and neck, liver or kidney cancer.

The V call is TRBV30, the J call TRBJ1-1; a possible D gene is TRBD1 (5 bases). Germline-derived CDR1 and CDR2 are GTSNPN and SVGIG (reference sequence). Trimming took 3 bases from V and 5 from J, leaving 13 bases between them. The CDR3 consists of 13 residues. The CDR3 spells CAWSPGGVTEAFF. The CDR3 bases are TGTGCCTGGAGCCCCGGAGGGGTTACTGAAGCTTTCTTT. Full variable domain (rest looked up from reference TRBV30 and TRBJ1-1): SQTIHQWPATLVQPVGSPLSLECTVEGTSNPNLYWYRQAAGRGLQLLFYSVGIGQISSEVPQNLSASRPQDRQFILSSKKLLLSDSGFYLCAWSPGGVTEAFFGQGTRLTVV.

The V gene is TRBV6-6, the J gene TRBJ1-1; D is unclear. CDR1 MNHNY and CDR2 SVGAGI come from the germline V gene (reference sequence). Trimming removed 10 bases from V and 1 base from J, with 4 bases in between. This CDR3 is built from 10 residues. CDR3 amino acids: CATQNTEAFF. The CDR3 DNA sequence: TGTGCCACTCAGAACACTGAAGCTTTCTTT.

This clone was recorded a few times. The J gene is TRBJ1-6, the V gene TRBV6-6; D gene uncertain. CDR1 is MNHNY, CDR2 SVGAGI, per germline (reference sequence). The CDR3 loop spans 15 amino acids. Trimming removed 6 bases at V and 7 bases at J, with 16 bases between. DNA for the CDR3: TGTGCCAGCAGGATGGACGGTGATGGGAATTCACCCCTCCACTTT. Protein sequence: CASRMDGDGNSPLHF.

The gene calls are TRBV9 and TRBJ2-2, with 7 bases matching TRBD1. Trimming removed 6 bases from V and 3 bases from J; junction bases left unmatched: 5. The germline V gene encodes CDR1 SGDLS and CDR2 YYNGEE. This CDR3 is built from 14 residues. The chain's CDR3 is CASIGQEDTGELFF. DNA of the CDR3: TGTGCCAGCATCGGACAGGAGGACACCGGGGAGCTGTTTTTT.

This clone was counted only a few times. V is TRBV27 and J is TRBJ2-7; D gene unclear. The CDR3 loop spans 14 amino acids. With 6 bases removed from V and 0 bases from J, the gap between germline ends came to 12 bases. Germline V gene lookup returns CDR1 MNHEY and CDR2 SMNVEV (reference sequence). CDR3 in amino acids: CASRPRVGSYEQYF. CDR3 nucleotides: TGTGCCAGCAGACCTAGGGTTGGCTCCTACGAGCAGTACTTC.

This clone was seen once. The chain has TRBV19 and TRBJ1-1; 12 bases are shared with TRBD1. The V segment lost 3 bases and the J segment 1 base; nucleotides outside the gene matches: 15. This CDR3 has 20 residues. Germline lookup yields CDR1 LNHDA and CDR2 SQIVND (reference sequence). This CDR3 reads CASSMSGTGGRASPNTEAFF. The DNA for the CDR3 is TGTGCCAGTAGTATGAGTGGGACAGGGGGCAGAGCGTCCCCGAACACTGAAGCTTTCTTT.

The chain has TRBV10-1 and TRBJ2-7, with 8 bases identical to TRBD1. The V and J ends lost 0 bases and 7 bases, in that order; junction bases with no gene match: 8. In germline, CDR1 is WNHNN, CDR2 SYGVQD (reference sequence). The CDR3 length is 15 residues. In DNA, the CDR3 is TGCGCCAGCAGTGAGTCCGGGGGCAGGGGGCTGGAGCAGTACTTC. This sequence encodes CASSESGGRGLEQYF.

The table lists this clone with a count of one. The rearrangement joins TRBV18 to TRBJ2-7, with D maybe TRBD1 (5 bases). V dropped 3 bases and J dropped 5 bases, with 11 bases sitting between them. Germline V lookup: CDR1 KGHSH, CDR2 LQKENI. There are 13 residues in the CDR3. CDR3 sequence (DNA): TGTGCCAGCTCACCGGGGCAAAACAACGAGCAGTACTTC. This translates into CASSPGQNNEQYF.

The CDR3 spells CASGDSGNTIYF. CDR3 DNA: TGTGCCAGTGGGGACAGTGGAAACACCATATATTTT. The V call is TRBV19, the J call TRBJ1-3; the match to TRBD1 covers 7 bases. Germline V gene lookup returns CDR1 LNHDA and CDR2 SQIVND (reference sequence). J lost 3 bases, V lost 8 bases, and 1 base had no gene match. The CDR3 spans 12 residues.

The chain recombines TRBV25-1 with TRBJ2-5; TRBD1 matches 7 bases. Near its end, the DNA agrees better with TRBJ2-7, so the J call may be wrong. Per germline, CDR1 MGHDK and CDR2 SYGVNS. This CDR3 region has 13 residues. The CDR3 nucleotides read TGTGCCAGCAGTAAACAGGGGTCCTACGAGCAGTACTTC. Its protein is CASSKQGSYEQYF.

This chain connects TRBV4-1 to TRBJ1-3, with 8 nucleotides matching TRBD1. The CDR3 runs 18 residues. Germline trimming cut 4 bases from V and 0 bases from J; bases unmatched to any gene: 11. CDR1 is MGHRA and CDR2 is YSYEKL in the germline V gene. The chain's CDR3 is CASSRPGQDLISGNTIYF. CDR3 nucleotide sequence: TGCGCCAGCAGCCGACCGGGACAGGATTTGATCTCTGGAAACACCATATATTTT.

This chain links TRBV7-2 with TRBJ2-7, with 8 bases matching TRBD1. CDR1 and CDR2 (germline): SGHTA, FQGNSA. V shed 10 bases, J shed 2 bases, and the junction held 4 bases outside the gene matches. This CDR3 region has 12 residues. The CDR3 here is CAIQGDAYEQYF. CDR3 DNA: TGTGCCATACAGGGGGATGCCTACGAGCAGTACTTC.

The V call is TRBV18, the J call TRBJ2-1; D gene uncertain. The ends were cut back, 2 bases at V and 5 bases at J, with 13 bases in the middle. The V gene's germline CDR1 is KGHSH and CDR2 LQKENI. The CDR3 sequence is 15 residues long. CDR3 sequence: CASSPVKEPDNEQFF. The CDR3 nucleotides read TGTGCCAGCTCACCAGTAAAGGAGCCGGACAATGAGCAGTTCTTC.

The chain carries TRBV19 and TRBJ2-2; D uncertain. V gave up 3 bases and J gave up 8 bases, with 7 bases separating them. Germline values: CDR1 LNHDA, CDR2 SQIVND (reference sequence). This CDR3 spans 12 amino acids. For the CDR3, the DNA is TGTGCCAGTAGTATCCGGGCTGGGGAGCTGTTTTTT. The encoded protein is CASSIRAGELFF.

V gene TRBV18 combines with J gene TRBJ2-5; D is perhaps TRBD2 (6 bases). TRBJ2-7 matches the DNA end more closely, so the J call is doubtful. This CDR3 contains 17 residues. The V gene's germline CDR1 is KGHSH and CDR2 LQKENI. CDR3 in DNA: TGTGCCAGCTCACCCTATCCAGTAGTGGCGGGGAGATACGAGCAGTACTTC. Translation: CASSPYPVVAGRYEQYF.

About this clone itself: No DNA is shown, since the ends of the CDR3 on it are uncertain; the CDR3 is the one TCRdb lists. CDR3: CASSFLWDKRYGYTF. The chain couples TRBV5-1 to TRBJ1-2; the table's D call of TRBD1 was not tested on the DNA. Both ends counted, the CDR3 spans 15 residues. Germline CDR1 is SGHRS and CDR2 is YFSETQ.

This clone is a singleton in its sample. The chain is built from TRBV7-8 and TRBJ2-5, with TRBD1 matching over 7 bases. Germline CDR1 and CDR2: SGHVS and FQNEAQ. V lost 0 bases to trimming and J lost 9 bases; unmatched junction nucleotides: 16. The CDR3 extends over 17 amino acids. The CDR3 DNA reads TGTGCCAGCAGCTTAGCGCGTTGGGGAGACAGGGACCGGGCCCAGTACTTC. This sequence encodes CASSLARWGDRDRAQYF.

This chain joins TRBV7-9 and TRBJ2-1; D ambiguous. The CDR3 totals 13 residues. The ends were cut back, 4 bases at V and 5 bases at J, with 9 bases in the middle. Germline V gives CDR1 SEHNR, CDR2 FQNEAQ (reference sequence). The CDR3 sequence is CASSSRNDNEQFF. The CDR3 region has the DNA TGTGCCAGCAGCTCTCGGAACGACAATGAGCAGTTCTTC.

The rearrangement joins TRBV18 to TRBJ2-2; D remains ambiguous. The CDR3 extends over 16 amino acids. V was pared by 0 bases and J by 2 bases, with 10 bases between. Germline CDR1 and CDR2: KGHSH and LQKENI. The CDR3 DNA reads as TGTGCCAGCTCACCACCGACACAGCTTAACACCGGGGAGCTGTTTTTT. Translating gives CASSPPTQLNTGELFF. Supplemented by reference TRBV18 and TRBJ2-2, the full variable domain reads NAGVMQNPRHLVRRRGQEARLRCSPMKGHSHVYWYRQLPEEGLKFMVYLQKENIIDESGMPKERFSAEFPKEGPSILRIQQVVRGDSAAYFCASSPPTQLNTGELFFGEGSRLTVL.